This TCR beta chain emerged from a study of Graves' ophthalmopathy and Graves' hyperthyroidism. Overall study: At the time of initial diagnosis and before any treatment, peripheral blood was collected.

Active ophthalmopathy (CAS at least 3, NOSPECS at least 4), lasting under 3 months. Other autoimmune diseases, uncontrolled infections, pregnancy and lactation each led to patient exclusion. Germline-derived CDR1 and CDR2 are SQVTM and ANQGSEA. V was pared by 6 bases and J by 3 bases, with 8 bases between. The CDR3 sequence is 11 residues long. Transcripts of RNA were the source for amplifying TCR beta CDR3 regions. Amplification began with first-round RT-PCR using HTBI primers, then second-round multiplex PCR was performed. TCRdb re-called the multiplex PCR reads through MiXCR, storing one row per CDR3 protein. The repertoire holds 600,000 to 950,000 distinct CDR3 sequences, approximately 40% seen once, with 44% in the top ten. This clonotype was detected only a few times.

The TCR was taken from an adult man with Graves' ophthalmopathy. The chain carries TRBV29-1 and TRBJ1-1; no clear D gene. The sequenced sample was peripheral blood. The CDR3: CSVAVHTEAFF. CDR3 nucleotide sequence: TGCAGCGTAGCTGTCCACACTGAAGCTTTCTTT.